This T cell receptor beta chain is from a study of T-cell memory formation after mild COVID-19. TCRdb called the 5' RACE reads again in MiXCR, with one record for every CDR3 protein. The repertoire holds about 130,000 distinct CDR3 sequences, with 20% to 25% as singletons. This TCR derives from an adult woman who had mild COVID-19 (a few samples of this study predate the infection). Cell type and time point are not known. The specimen was PBMCs or a T cell subset sorted from them (not recorded which).

DNA for the CDR3: TGTGCCAGCAGCCAGGGGACAGTAACCTACGAGCAGTACTTC. Protein product: CASSQGTVTYEQYF. The chain employs TRBV4-2 and TRBJ2-7; 7 bases fit TRBD1. Germline V gene sequence: CDR1 LGHNA, CDR2 YNFKEQ. J was trimmed by 2 bases and V by 3 bases; bases with no gene match: 4. The CDR3 has 14 residues.